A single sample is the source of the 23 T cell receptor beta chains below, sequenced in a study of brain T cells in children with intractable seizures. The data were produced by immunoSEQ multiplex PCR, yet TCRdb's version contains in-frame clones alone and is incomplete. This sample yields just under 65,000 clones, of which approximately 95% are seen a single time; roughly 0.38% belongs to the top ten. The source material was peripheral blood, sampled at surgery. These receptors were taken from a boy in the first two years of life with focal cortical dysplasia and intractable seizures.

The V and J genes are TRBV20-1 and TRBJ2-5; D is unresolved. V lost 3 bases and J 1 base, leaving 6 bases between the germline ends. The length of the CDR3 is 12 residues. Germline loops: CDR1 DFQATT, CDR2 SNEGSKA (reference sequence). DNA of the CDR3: TGCAGTGCTAGTAACAGCCAAGAGACCCAGTACTTC. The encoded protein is CSASNSQETQYF.

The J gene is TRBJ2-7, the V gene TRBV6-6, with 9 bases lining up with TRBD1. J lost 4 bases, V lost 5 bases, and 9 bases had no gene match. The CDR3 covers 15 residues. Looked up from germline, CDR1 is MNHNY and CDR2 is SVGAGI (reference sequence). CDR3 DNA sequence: TGTGCCAGCAGTACGGCCGGGACAGGGATTTACGAGCAGTACTTC. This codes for CASSTAGTGIYEQYF.

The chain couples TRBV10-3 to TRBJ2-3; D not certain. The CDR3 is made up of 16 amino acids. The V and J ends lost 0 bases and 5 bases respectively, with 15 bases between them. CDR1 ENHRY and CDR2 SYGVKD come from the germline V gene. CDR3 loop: CAISESVFALGDTQYF. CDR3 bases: TGTGCCATCAGTGAGTCCGTCTTCGCTCTAGGAGATACGCAGTATTTT.

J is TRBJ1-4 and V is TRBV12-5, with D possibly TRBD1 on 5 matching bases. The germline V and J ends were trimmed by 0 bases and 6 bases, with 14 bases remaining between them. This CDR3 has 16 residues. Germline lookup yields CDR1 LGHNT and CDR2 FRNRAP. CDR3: CASGLVSGTVHEKLFF. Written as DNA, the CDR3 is TGTGCTAGTGGTTTGGTTTCTGGGACGGTTCATGAAAAACTGTTTTTT.

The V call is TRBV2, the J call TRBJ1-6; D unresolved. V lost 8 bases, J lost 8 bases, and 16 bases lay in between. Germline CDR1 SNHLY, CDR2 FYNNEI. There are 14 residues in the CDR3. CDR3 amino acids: CASQGASSHSPLHF. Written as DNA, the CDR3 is TGTGCCAGCCAAGGAGCTTCCTCTCATTCACCCCTCCACTTT.

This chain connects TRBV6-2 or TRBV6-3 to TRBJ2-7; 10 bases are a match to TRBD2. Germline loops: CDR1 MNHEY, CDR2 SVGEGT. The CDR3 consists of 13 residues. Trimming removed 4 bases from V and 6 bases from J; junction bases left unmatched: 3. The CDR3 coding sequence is TGTGCCAGCAGTTCAACTAGCGGGATCGAGCAGTACTTC. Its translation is CASSSTSGIEQYF.

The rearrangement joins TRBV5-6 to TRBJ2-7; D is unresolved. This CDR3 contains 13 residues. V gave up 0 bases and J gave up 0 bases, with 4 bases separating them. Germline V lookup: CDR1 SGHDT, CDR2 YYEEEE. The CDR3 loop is CASSLDNSYEQYF. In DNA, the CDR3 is TGTGCCAGCAGCTTGGACAACTCCTACGAGCAGTACTTC.

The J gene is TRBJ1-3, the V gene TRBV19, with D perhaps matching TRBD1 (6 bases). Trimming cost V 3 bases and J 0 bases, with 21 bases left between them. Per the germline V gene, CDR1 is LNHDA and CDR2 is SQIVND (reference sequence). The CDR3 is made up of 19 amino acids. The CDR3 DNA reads TGTGCCAGTAGTATTCCTACAGGGCAGGTCAGTCGCTCTGGAAACACCATATATTTT. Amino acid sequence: CASSIPTGQVSRSGNTIYF.

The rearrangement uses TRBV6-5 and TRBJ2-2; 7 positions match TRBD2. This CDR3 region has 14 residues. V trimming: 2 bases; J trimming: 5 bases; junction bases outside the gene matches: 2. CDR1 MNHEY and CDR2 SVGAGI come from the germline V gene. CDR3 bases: TGTGCCAGCAGTTACGGCGGGGGAACCGGGGAGCTGTTTTTT. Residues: CASSYGGGTGELFF.

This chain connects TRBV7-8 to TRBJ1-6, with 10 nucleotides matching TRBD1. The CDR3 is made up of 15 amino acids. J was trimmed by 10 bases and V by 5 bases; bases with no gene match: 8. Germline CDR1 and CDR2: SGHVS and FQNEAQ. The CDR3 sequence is CASSPGTGEGSPLHF. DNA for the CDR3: TGTGCCAGCAGCCCTGGGACAGGGGAAGGATCACCCCTCCACTTT.

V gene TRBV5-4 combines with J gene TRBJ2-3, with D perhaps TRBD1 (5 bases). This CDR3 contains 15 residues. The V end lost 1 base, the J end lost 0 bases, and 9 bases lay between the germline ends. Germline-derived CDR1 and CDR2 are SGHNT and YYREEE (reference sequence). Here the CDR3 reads CASSLTRVSTDTQYF. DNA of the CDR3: TGTGCCAGCAGCTTGACCAGGGTTAGCACAGATACGCAGTATTTT.

This chain's CDR3 is CASSLGAGNYGYTF. The CDR3 coding sequence is TGTGCCAGCAGCTTAGGGGCAGGGAACTATGGCTACACCTTC. This sequence joins TRBV11-2 and TRBJ1-2; perhaps TRBD1 as D (5 bases). Per the germline V gene, CDR1 is SGHAT and CDR2 is FQNNGV. The CDR3 is made up of 14 amino acids. The V and J ends lost 1 base and 2 bases respectively, with 8 bases between them.

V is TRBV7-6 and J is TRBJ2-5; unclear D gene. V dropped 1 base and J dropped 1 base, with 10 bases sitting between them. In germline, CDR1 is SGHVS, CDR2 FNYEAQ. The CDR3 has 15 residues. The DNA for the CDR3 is TGTGCCAGCAGCTTAGGTGGCGGCAGCCAAGAGACCCAGTACTTC. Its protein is CASSLGGGSQETQYF.

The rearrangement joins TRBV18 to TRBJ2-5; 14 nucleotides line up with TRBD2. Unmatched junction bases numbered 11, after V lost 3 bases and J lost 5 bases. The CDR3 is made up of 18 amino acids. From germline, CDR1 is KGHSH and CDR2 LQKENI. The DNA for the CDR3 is TGTGCCAGCTCACCTACAGCGGGACTAGCGGGAGCCGGGGAGACCCAGTACTTC. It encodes CASSPTAGLAGAGETQYF.

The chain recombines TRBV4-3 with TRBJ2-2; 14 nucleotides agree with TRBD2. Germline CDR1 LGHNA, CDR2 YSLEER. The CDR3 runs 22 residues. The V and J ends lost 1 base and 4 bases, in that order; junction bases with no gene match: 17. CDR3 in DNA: TGCGCCAGCAGCCAAGTCCGGGGGGGACTAGCGGGAGCTCTTAGGACCACCGGGGAGCTGTTTTTT. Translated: CASSQVRGGLAGALRTTGELFF.

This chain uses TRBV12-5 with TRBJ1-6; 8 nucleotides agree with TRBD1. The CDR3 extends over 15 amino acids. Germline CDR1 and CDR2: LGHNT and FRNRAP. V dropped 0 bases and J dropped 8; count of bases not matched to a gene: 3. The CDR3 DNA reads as TGTGCTAGTGGTTTGGTACCGACAGGGGATTCACCCCTCCACTTT. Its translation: CASGLVPTGDSPLHF.

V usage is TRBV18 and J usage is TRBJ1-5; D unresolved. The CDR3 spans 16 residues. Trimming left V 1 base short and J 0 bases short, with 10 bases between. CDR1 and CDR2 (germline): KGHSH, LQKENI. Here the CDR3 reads CASSPLRTYSNQPQHF. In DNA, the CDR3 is TGTGCCAGCTCACCACTTCGAACTTATAGCAATCAGCCCCAGCATTTT.

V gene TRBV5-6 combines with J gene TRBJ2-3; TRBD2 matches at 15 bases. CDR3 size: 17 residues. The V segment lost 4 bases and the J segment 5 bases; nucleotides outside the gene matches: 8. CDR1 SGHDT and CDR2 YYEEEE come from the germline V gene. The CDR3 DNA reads TGTGCCAGCAGCAAGGGACTAGCGGGGGGCTGGAAAGATACGCAGTATTTT. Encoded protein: CASSKGLAGGWKDTQYF.

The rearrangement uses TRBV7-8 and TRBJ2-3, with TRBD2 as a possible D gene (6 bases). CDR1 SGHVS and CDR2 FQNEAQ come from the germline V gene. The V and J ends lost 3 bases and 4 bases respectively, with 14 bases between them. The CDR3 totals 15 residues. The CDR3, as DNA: TGTGCCAGCAGCTTCCGGCGGGGCGGGCCAGATACGCAGTATTTT. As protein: CASSFRRGGPDTQYF.

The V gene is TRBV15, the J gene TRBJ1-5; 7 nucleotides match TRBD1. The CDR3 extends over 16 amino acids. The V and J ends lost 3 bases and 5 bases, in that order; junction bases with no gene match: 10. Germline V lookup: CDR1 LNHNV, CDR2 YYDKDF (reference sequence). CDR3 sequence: CATSSTTGYEDQPQHF. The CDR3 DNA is TGTGCCACCAGCAGTACGACAGGGTACGAGGATCAGCCCCAGCATTTT.

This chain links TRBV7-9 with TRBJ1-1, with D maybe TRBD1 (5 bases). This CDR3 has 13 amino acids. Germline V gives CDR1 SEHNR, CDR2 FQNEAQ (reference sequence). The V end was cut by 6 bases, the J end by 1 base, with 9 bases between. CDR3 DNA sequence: TGTGCCAGCAGAAGTGGGGGGAACACTGAAGCTTTCTTT. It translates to CASRSGGNTEAFF.

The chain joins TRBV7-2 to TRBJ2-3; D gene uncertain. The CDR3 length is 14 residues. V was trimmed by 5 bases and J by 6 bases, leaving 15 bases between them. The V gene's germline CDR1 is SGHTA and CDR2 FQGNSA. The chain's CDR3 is CASSAPSRADTQYF. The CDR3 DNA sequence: TGTGCCAGCAGCGCACCAAGCCGGGCGGATACGCAGTATTTT.

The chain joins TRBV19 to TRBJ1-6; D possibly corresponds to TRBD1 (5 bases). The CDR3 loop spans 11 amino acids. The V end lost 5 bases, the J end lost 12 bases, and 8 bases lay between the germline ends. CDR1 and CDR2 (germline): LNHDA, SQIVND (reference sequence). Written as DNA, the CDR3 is TGTGCCAGTAGTCACCAGGGACCCCTCCACTTT. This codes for CASSHQGPLHF. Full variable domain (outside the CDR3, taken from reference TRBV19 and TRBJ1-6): DGGITQSPKYLFRKEGQNVTLSCEQNLNHDAMYWYRQDPGQGLRLIYYSQIVNDFQKGDIAEGYSVSREKKESFPLTVTSAQKNPTAFYLCASSHQGPLHFGNGTRLTVT.